These 8 T cell receptor beta chains share one sample of origin, sequenced in a study of cytomegalovirus exposure and HLA in healthy donors. TCRdb's table, derived via immunoSEQ multiplex PCR, lists solely in-frame clones and lacks some. The sample contains about 160,000 clones, about 85% of which appear only once. Sequenced sample: PBMCs. All receptors come from a man aged 25 to 45 in good health and CMV-seropositive.

The genes are TRBV19 and TRBJ2-7; D may be TRBD1 (5 bases). This CDR3 comprises 13 residues. V was clipped by 4 bases and J by 7 bases, with 14 bases between them. Germline CDR1 LNHDA, CDR2 SQIVND (reference sequence). CDR3 region: CASSTRQGYEQYF. Here the CDR3 DNA reads TGTGCCAGTAGTACTAGGCAGGGCTATGAGCAGTACTTC.

V and J are TRBV19 and TRBJ1-2; D is undetermined. V lost 5 bases, J lost 6 bases, and 16 bases lay in between. CDR1 and CDR2 from the germline V gene are LNHDA and SQIVND (reference sequence). The CDR3 covers 14 residues. The CDR3 spells CASSPGSLWDGYTF. CDR3 sequence (DNA): TGTGCCAGTAGTCCCGGGAGCTTATGGGATGGCTACACCTTC. Full variable domain (remainder filled in from reference TRBV19 and TRBJ1-2): DGGITQSPKYLFRKEGQNVTLSCEQNLNHDAMYWYRQDPGQGLRLIYYSQIVNDFQKGDIAEGYSVSREKKESFPLTVTSAQKNPTAFYLCASSPGSLWDGYTFGSGTRLTVV.

This chain joins TRBV9 and TRBJ1-2; TRBD1 matches at 9 bases. V dropped 4 bases and J dropped 4; count of bases not matched to a gene: 8. The germline gives CDR1 SGDLS, CDR2 YYNGEE. The CDR3 spans 15 residues. CDR3: CASSLTGTGSYGYTF. DNA for the CDR3: TGTGCCAGCAGCCTCACCGGGACAGGGAGCTATGGCTACACCTTC.

The V and J genes are TRBV7-2 and TRBJ2-1; the match to TRBD1 covers 8 bases. Germline CDR1 SGHTA, CDR2 FQGNSA. Trimming took 4 bases from V and 8 from J; bases not matched to a gene: 7. CDR3 length equals 14 residues. The CDR3 here is CASSSDRVWYEQFF. CDR3 bases: TGTGCCAGCAGCTCGGACAGGGTATGGTATGAGCAGTTCTTC.

This clone was seen just once. V and J are TRBV5-1 and TRBJ1-5, with TRBD1 as a possible D gene (5 bases). V gave up 0 bases and J gave up 3 bases, with 10 bases separating them. The CDR3 has 15 amino acids. CDR1 SGHRS and CDR2 YFSETQ come from the germline V gene. This CDR3 is CASSLAGVVNQPQHF. The DNA of the CDR3 is TGCGCCAGCAGCTTGGCGGGGGTAGTCAATCAGCCCCAGCATTTT.

V usage is TRBV11-2 and J usage is TRBJ1-6, with D perhaps TRBD1 (6 bases). Trimming left V 5 bases short and J 7 bases short, with 21 bases between. This CDR3 is 17 amino acids long. Germline CDR1 SGHAT, CDR2 FQNNGV. DNA of the CDR3: TGTGCCAGCAGCCCCTCCCTCCGACAGGCATCGAATTCACCCCTCCACTTT. This gives the protein CASSPSLRQASNSPLHF.

This clone was found once. The chain links TRBV6-1 to TRBJ2-2; no clear D. This CDR3 is 15 amino acids long. Per germline, CDR1 MNHNS and CDR2 SASEGT. Deletions cut 10 bases from V and 1 base from J, with 16 bases between. The CDR3 sequence: CAIPPEDLNTGELFF. In DNA form, the CDR3 reads TGTGCCATCCCCCCCGAGGATTTGAACACCGGGGAGCTGTTTTTT.

The chain employs TRBV7-3 and TRBJ2-1; possible D gene TRBD2, 6 bases. The CDR3 totals 17 residues. With 5 bases removed from V and 0 bases from J, the gap between germline ends came to 17 bases. The germline CDR1 and CDR2 sequences are SGHTA and FQGTGA. The DNA for the CDR3 is TGTGCCAGCAGCCCCCGGGAGCCCGGGGGCTCCTACAATGAGCAGTTCTTC. Protein sequence: CASSPREPGGSYNEQFF.